This passage covers 13 T cell receptor beta chains from one sample sequenced in a study of T cell clones after liver transplantation. Repertoires were generated with immunoSEQ multiplex PCR, while TCRdb's copy carries only in-frame clones and drops some. The repertoire includes some 120,000 clones, 90% of them detected once, and around 0.83% sits in the top ten. The source material was CD4+ T cells from blood, sampled 12 months after liver transplant. The receptors were gathered from a human patient who received a liver transplant. Among the T cells, some may be from the graft donor.

The V gene is TRBV5-4, the J gene TRBJ1-1; 12 bases match TRBD1. The germline gives CDR1 SGHNT, CDR2 YYREEE (reference sequence). V lost 4 bases to trimming and J lost 5 bases; unmatched junction nucleotides: 6. The CDR3 is made up of 15 amino acids. As DNA, the CDR3 is TGTGCCAGCAGCCGGGACAGGGGGCGATGGACTGAAGCTTTCTTT. Translation gives CASSRDRGRWTEAFF.

The J gene is TRBJ2-3, the V gene TRBV29-1, with 7 bases that match TRBD2. This CDR3 has 16 amino acids. After removal of 0 bases from V and 6 bases from J, the junction contained 12 bases not matched to a gene. Germline CDR1 and CDR2: SQVTM and ANQGSEA. The CDR3 reads CSVEDEGGSAVDTQYF. As DNA, the CDR3 is TGCAGCGTTGAAGATGAAGGCGGGAGTGCCGTCGATACGCAGTATTTT.

A few counts support this clone. The chain combines TRBV6-5 with TRBJ1-2; no reliable D call. V lost 6 bases to trimming and J lost 3 bases, with 14 bases between them. CDR1 MNHEY and CDR2 SVGAGI come from the germline V gene. The CDR3 has 14 amino acids. The CDR3 protein is CASRKINRDYGYTF. In nucleotides, the CDR3 is TGTGCCAGCAGGAAAATTAACAGAGACTATGGCTACACCTTC.

The rearrangement uses TRBV5-6 and TRBJ2-5; perhaps TRBD2 as D (6 bases). Germline lookup yields CDR1 SGHDT and CDR2 YYEEEE. CDR3 size: 15 residues. V lost 4 bases and J 4 bases, leaving 17 bases between the germline ends. The CDR3 loop reads CASSPEGLPIETQYF. CDR3 bases: TGTGCCAGCAGCCCGGAGGGACTGCCGATAGAGACCCAGTACTTC.

The chain uses TRBV2 and TRBJ2-5; tentative D call: TRBD2 (5 bases). The germline CDR1 and CDR2 sequences are SNHLY and FYNNEI. This CDR3 contains 14 residues. V was clipped by 2 bases and J by 4 bases, with 11 bases between them. CDR3 loop: CASSETLAGETQYF. As DNA, the CDR3 is TGTGCCAGCAGTGAAACCCTAGCTGGAGAGACCCAGTACTTC.

This rearrangement joins TRBV11-2 to TRBJ1-2; the D is unclear. V lost 2 bases and J lost 8, with 12 bases in between. Per the germline V gene, CDR1 is SGHAT and CDR2 is FQNNGV. The CDR3 spans 13 residues. CDR3 protein: CASSLIAGTGYTF. In DNA form, the CDR3 reads TGTGCCAGCAGCTTAATCGCAGGAACAGGCTACACCTTC.

The chain combines TRBV28 with TRBJ2-1, with D maybe TRBD1 (5 bases). The V gene lost 2 bases and the J gene lost 12 bases, with 11 bases spanning the gap. The V gene's germline CDR1 is MDHEN and CDR2 SYDVKM. CDR3 length: 12 residues. The CDR3 loop is CASSLRVGVQFF. The DNA of the CDR3 is TGTGCCAGCAGTTTAAGGGTAGGGGTGCAGTTCTTC.

The chain is built from TRBV15 and TRBJ2-3; D unclear. The length of the CDR3 is 15 residues. The germline gives CDR1 LNHNV, CDR2 YYDKDF (reference sequence). V was cut by 3 bases and J by 0 bases, with 10 bases left in between. Here the CDR3 reads CATSSDESSTDTQYF. The DNA for the CDR3 is TGTGCCACCAGCAGTGATGAGTCTAGCACAGATACGCAGTATTTT.

V is TRBV28 and J is TRBJ1-1, with 8 bases matching TRBD1. Looked up from germline, CDR1 is MDHEN and CDR2 is SYDVKM. V was clipped by 5 bases and J by 0 bases; unmatched bases: 5. CDR3 length: 15 residues. DNA of the CDR3: TGTGCCAGCAGTCCGCGGGACAGGATGAACACTGAAGCTTTCTTT. Its translation: CASSPRDRMNTEAFF.

V and J are TRBV2 and TRBJ1-2, with D hard to call. This CDR3 comprises 13 residues. The V end lost 9 bases, the J end lost 3 bases, and 14 bases lay between the germline ends. Germline V lookup: CDR1 SNHLY, CDR2 FYNNEI. The CDR3 DNA is TGTGCCAGTTTACTAGGGCTTCACTATGGCTACACCTTC. It specifies CASLLGLHYGYTF.

The rearrangement uses TRBV2 and TRBJ2-6, with 7 bases identical to TRBD1. CDR3 size: 14 residues. Germline V CDR1 and CDR2: SNHLY, FYNNEI. V lost 6 bases to trimming and J lost 3 bases; unmatched junction nucleotides: 2. The CDR3 loop reads CASSGTVGANVLTF. DNA of the CDR3: TGTGCCAGCAGCGGGACAGTTGGGGCCAACGTCCTGACTTTC. Full variable domain (outside the CDR3, taken from reference TRBV2 and TRBJ2-6): EPEVTQTPSHQVTQMGQEVILRCVPISNHLYFYWYRQILGQKVEFLVSFYNNEISEKSEIFDDQFSVERPDGSNFTLKIRSTKLEDSAMYFCASSGTVGANVLTFGAGSRLTVL.

The genes are TRBV5-4 and TRBJ2-5; D gene unclear. Trimming took 4 bases from V and 5 from J, leaving 12 bases between them. There are 13 residues in the CDR3. CDR1 and CDR2 from the germline V gene are SGHNT and YYREEE (reference sequence). The DNA of the CDR3 is TGTGCCAGCAGCCTGACCTTGGGGGAGACCCAGTACTTC. Protein sequence: CASSLTLGETQYF.

CDR3 region: CAWSLGVRTGELFF. In DNA form, the CDR3 reads TGTGCCTGGAGTTTAGGGGTGCGGACCGGGGAGCTGTTTTTT. The chain is built from TRBV30 and TRBJ2-2; possibly TRBD1 for D (5 bases). The CDR3 totals 14 residues. Germline V gives CDR1 GTSNPN, CDR2 SVGIG (reference sequence). V was pared by 2 bases and J by 5 bases, with 12 bases between.